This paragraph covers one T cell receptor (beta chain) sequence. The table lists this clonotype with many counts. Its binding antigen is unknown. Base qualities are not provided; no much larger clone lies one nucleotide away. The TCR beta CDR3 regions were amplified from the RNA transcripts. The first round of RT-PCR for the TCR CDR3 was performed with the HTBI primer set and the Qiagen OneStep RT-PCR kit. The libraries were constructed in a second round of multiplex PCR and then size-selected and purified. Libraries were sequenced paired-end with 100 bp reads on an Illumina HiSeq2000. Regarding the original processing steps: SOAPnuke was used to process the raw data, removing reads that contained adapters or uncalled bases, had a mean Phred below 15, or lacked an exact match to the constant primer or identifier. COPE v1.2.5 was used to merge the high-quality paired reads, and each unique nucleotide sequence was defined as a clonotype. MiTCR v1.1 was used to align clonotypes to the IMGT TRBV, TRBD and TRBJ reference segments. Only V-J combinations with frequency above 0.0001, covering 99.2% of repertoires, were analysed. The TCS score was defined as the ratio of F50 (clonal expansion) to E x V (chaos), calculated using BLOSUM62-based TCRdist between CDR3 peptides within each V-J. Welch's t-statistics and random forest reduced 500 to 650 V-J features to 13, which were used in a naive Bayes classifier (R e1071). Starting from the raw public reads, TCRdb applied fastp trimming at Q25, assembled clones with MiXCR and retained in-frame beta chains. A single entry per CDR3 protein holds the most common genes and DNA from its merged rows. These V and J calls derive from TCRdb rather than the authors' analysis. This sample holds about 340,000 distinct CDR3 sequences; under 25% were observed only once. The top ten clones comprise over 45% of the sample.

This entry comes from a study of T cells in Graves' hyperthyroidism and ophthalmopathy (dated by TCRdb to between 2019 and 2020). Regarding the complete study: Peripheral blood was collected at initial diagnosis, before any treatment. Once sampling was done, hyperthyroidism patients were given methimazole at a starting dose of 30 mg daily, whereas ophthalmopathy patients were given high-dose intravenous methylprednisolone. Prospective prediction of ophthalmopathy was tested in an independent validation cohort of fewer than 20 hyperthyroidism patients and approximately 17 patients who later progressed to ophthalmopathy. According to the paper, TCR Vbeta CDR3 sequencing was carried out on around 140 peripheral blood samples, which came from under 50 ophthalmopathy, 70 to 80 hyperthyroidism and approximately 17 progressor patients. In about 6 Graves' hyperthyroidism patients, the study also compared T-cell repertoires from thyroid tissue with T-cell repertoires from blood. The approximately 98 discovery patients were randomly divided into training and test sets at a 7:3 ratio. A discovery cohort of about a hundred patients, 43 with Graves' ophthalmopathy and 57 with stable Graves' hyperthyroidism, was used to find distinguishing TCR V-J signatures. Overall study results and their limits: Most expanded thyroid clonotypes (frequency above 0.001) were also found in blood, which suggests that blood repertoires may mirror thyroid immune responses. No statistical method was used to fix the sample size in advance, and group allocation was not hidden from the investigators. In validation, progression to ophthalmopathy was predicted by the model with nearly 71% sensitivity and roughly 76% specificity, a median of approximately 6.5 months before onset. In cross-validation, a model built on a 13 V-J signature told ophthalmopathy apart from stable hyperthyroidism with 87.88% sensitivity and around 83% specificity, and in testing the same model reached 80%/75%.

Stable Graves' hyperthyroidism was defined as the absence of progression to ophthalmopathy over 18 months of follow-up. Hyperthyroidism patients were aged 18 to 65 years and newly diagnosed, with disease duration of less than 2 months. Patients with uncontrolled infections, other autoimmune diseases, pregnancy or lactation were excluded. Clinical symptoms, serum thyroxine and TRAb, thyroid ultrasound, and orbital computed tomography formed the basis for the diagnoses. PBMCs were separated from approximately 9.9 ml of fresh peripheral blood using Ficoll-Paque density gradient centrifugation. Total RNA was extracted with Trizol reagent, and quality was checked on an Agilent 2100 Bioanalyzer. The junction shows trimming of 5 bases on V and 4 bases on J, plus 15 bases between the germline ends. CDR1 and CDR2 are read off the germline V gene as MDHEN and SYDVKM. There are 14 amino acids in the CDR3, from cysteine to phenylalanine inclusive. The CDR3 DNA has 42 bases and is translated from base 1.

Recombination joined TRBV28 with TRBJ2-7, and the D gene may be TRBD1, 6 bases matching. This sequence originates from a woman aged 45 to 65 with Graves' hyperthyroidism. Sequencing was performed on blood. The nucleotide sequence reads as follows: TGTGCCAGCAGTCAATCCGGGACATTTTACGAGCAGTACTTC. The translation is CASSQSGTFYEQYF.